This T cell receptor (beta chain) comes out of a study of T-cell memory formation after mild COVID-19. TCRdb called the 5' RACE reads again in MiXCR, with one record for every CDR3 protein. Here the sample spans about 270,000 distinct CDR3 sequences, roughly 14% being singletons. This clonotype has more than one count but fewer than ten. The antigen is unknown. Findings and limits, study-wide: Later expanders leaned CD4+, whereas day 15 to 85 contracting clones were balanced CD4/CD8. Pre-infection memory contained some responding clones, which suggested that cross-reactive memory had joined.

This receptor was obtained from an adult woman who had mild COVID-19 (a few samples of this study predate the infection). Cell type and time point are not known. Sequences were obtained from PBMCs or a T cell subset sorted from them (not recorded which).

The CDR3 region is CASSISRGNEQFF. DNA of the CDR3: TGTGCCAGTAGTATATCCCGGGGCAATGAGCAGTTCTTC. The chain couples TRBV19 to TRBJ2-1, with D possibly being TRBD2 (5 bases). The CDR3 consists of 13 residues. Trimming stripped 2 bases from V and 6 bases from J, with 8 bases between. Germline CDR1 and CDR2: LNHDA and SQIVND (reference sequence).